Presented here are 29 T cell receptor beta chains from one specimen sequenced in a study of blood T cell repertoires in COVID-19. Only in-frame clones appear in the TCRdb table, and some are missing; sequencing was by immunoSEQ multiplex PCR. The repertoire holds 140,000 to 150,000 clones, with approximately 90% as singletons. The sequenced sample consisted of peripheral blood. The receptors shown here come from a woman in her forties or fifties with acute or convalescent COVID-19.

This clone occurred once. The CDR3 DNA follows: TGTGCCAGCAGCAAAGAAAGGGGCCCTACTGACAATGAGCAGTTCTTC. Protein sequence: CASSKERGPTDNEQFF. The chain recombines TRBV21-1 with TRBJ2-1; the tabulated D call, TRBD1, remains unverified against the DNA. TRBV21-1 constitutes a pseudogene. The CDR3 is 16 amino acids.

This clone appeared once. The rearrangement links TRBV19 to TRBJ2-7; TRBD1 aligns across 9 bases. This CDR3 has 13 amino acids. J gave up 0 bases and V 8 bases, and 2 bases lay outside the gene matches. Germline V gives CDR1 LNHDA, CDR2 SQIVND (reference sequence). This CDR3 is CASGTGSSYEQYF. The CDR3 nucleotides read TGTGCCAGTGGGACAGGGAGCTCCTACGAGCAGTACTTC. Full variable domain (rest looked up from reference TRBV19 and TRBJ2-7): DGGITQSPKYLFRKEGQNVTLSCEQNLNHDAMYWYRQDPGQGLRLIYYSQIVNDFQKGDIAEGYSVSREKKESFPLTVTSAQKNPTAFYLCASGTGSSYEQYFGPGTRLTVT.

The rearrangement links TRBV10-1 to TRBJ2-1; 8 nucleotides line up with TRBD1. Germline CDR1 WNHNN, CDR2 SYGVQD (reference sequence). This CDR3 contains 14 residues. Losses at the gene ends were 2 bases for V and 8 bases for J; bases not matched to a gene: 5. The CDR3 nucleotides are TGCGCCAGCAGTGAGCTCCAGGGGGCTTATGAGCAGTTCTTC. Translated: CASSELQGAYEQFF.

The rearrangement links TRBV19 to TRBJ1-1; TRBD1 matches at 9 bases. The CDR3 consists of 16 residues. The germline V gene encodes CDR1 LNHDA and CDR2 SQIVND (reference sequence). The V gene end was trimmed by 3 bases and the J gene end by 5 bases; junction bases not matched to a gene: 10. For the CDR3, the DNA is TGTGCCAGTAGTATGGTACCGGGACAGGGTTGGACTGAAGCTTTCTTT. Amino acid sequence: CASSMVPGQGWTEAFF.

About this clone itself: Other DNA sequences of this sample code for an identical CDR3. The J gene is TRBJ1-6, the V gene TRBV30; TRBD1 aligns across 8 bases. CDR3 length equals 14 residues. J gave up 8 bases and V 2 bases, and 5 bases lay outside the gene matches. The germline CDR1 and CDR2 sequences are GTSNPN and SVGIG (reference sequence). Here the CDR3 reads CAWSPGTGYSPLHF. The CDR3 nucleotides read TGTGCCTGGAGTCCGGGGACAGGCTATTCACCCCTCCACTTT. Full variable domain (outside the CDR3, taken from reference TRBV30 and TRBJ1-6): SQTIHQWPATLVQPVGSPLSLECTVEGTSNPNLYWYRQAAGRGLQLLFYSVGIGQISSEVPQNLSASRPQDRQFILSSKKLLLSDSGFYLCAWSPGTGYSPLHFGNGTRLTVT.

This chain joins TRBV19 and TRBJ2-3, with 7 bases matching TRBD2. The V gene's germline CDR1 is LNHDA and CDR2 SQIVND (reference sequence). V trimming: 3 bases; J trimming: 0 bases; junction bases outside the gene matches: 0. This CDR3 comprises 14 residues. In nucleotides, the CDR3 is TGTGCCAGTAGTATGACTAGCAGCACAGATACGCAGTATTTT. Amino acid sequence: CASSMTSSTDTQYF.

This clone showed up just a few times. The CDR3 sequence: CASSQGRQPQHF. CDR3 coding DNA: TGCGCCAGCAGCCAGGGGCGGCAGCCCCAGCATTTT. This rearrangement joins TRBV4-1 to TRBJ1-5; maybe TRBD1 (5 bases). Germline V gene sequence: CDR1 MGHRA, CDR2 YSYEKL. The V gene lost 3 bases and the J gene lost 7 bases, with 7 bases spanning the gap. CDR3 length equals 12 residues.

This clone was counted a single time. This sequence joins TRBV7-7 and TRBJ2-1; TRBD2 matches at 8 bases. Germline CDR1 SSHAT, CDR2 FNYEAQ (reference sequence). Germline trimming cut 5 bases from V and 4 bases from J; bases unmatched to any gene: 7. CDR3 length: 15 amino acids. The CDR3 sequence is CASSEGLVMYNEQFF. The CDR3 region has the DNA TGTGCCAGCAGCGAGGGACTAGTGATGTACAATGAGCAGTTCTTC.

The CDR3 DNA reads TGTGCCAGCCTACTAGCGGGTCAAGAGACCCAGTACTTC. Translated, it gives CASLLAGQETQYF. The chain couples TRBV5-4 to TRBJ2-5, with 9 nucleotides matching TRBD2. Germline V lookup: CDR1 SGHNT, CDR2 YYREEE (reference sequence). The CDR3 length is 13 residues. The V gene end was trimmed by 7 bases and the J gene end by 2 bases; junction bases not matched to a gene: 3.

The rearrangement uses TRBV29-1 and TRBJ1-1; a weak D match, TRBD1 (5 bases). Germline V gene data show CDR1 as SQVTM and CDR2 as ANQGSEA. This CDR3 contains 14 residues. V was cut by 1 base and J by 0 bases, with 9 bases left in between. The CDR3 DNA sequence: TGCAGCGTTGAAGGTCGACAGCTGAACACTGAAGCTTTCTTT. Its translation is CSVEGRQLNTEAFF. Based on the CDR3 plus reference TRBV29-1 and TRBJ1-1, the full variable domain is SAVISQKPSRDICQRGTSLTIQCQVDSQVTMMFWYRQQPGQSLTLIATANQGSEATYESGFVIDKFPISRPNLTFSTLTVSNMSPEDSSIYLCSVEGRQLNTEAFFGQGTRLTVV.

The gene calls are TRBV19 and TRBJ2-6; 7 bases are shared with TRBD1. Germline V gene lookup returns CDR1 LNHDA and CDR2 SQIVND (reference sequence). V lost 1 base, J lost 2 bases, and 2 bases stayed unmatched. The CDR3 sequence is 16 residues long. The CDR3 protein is CASSIGQGAGANVLTF. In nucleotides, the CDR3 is TGTGCCAGTAGTATAGGACAGGGTGCTGGGGCCAACGTCCTGACTTTC.

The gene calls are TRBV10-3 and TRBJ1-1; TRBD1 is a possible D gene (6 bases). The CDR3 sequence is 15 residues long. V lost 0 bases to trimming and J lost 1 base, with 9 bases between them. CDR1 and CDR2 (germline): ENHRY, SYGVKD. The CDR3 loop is CAISESTGPNTEAFF. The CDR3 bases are TGTGCCATCAGTGAGTCGACAGGTCCGAACACTGAAGCTTTCTTT.

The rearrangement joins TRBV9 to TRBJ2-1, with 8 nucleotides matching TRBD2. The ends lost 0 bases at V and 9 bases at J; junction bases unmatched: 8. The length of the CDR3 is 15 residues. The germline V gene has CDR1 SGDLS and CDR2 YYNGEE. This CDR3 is CASSVEAGDVFEQFF. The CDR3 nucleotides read TGTGCCAGCAGCGTAGAAGCGGGAGATGTGTTTGAGCAGTTCTTC.

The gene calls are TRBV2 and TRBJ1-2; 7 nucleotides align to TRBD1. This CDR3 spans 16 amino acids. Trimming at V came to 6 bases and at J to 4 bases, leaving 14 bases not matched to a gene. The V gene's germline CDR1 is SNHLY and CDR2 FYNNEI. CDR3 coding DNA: TGTGCCAGCAGGGCGAGACAGGGACCTTGGGGCTATGGCTACACCTTC. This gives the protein CASRARQGPWGYGYTF.

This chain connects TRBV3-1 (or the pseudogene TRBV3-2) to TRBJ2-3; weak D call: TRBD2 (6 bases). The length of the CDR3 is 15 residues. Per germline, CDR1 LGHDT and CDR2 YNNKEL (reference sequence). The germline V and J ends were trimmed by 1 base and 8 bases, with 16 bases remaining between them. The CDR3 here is CASSQGGSGLTTQYF. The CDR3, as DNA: TGTGCCAGCAGCCAAGGGGGTAGCGGCTTAACTACGCAGTATTTT.

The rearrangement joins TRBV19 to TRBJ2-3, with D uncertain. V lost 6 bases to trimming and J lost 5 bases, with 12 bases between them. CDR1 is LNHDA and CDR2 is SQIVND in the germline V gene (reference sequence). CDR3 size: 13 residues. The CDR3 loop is CASRALFEDTQYF. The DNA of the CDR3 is TGTGCCAGTAGAGCGTTATTCGAAGATACGCAGTATTTT.

The CDR3 bases are TGTGCCAGCAGTTTTCGGGGAGGCGAGCAGTACTTC. It codes for CASSFRGGEQYF. The gene calls are TRBV27 and TRBJ2-7, with D possibly matching TRBD2 (6 bases). The CDR3 consists of 12 residues. From germline, CDR1 is MNHEY and CDR2 SMNVEV (reference sequence). Trimming stripped 3 bases from V and 6 bases from J, with 9 bases between.

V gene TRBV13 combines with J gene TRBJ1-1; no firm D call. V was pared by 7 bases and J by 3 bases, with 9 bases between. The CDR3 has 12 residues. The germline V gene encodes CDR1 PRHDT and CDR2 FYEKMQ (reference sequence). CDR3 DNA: TGTGCCAGCACCGACTCCTACACTGAAGCTTTCTTT. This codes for CASTDSYTEAFF.

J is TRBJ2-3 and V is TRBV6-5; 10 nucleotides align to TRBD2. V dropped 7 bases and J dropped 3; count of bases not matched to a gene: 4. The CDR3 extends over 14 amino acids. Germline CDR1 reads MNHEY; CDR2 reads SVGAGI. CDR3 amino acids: CASKLAGVTDTQYF. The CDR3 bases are TGTGCCAGCAAGCTAGCGGGAGTTACAGATACGCAGTATTTT.

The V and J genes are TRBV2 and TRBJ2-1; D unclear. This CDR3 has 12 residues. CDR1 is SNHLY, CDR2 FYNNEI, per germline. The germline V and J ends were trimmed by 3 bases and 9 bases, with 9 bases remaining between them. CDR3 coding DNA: TGTGCCAGCAGTGATGATCGAGGTGAGCAGTTCTTC. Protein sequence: CASSDDRGEQFF. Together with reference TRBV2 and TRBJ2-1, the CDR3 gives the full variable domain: EPEVTQTPSHQVTQMGQEVILRCVPISNHLYFYWYRQILGQKVEFLVSFYNNEISEKSEIFDDQFSVERPDGSNFTLKIRSTKLEDSAMYFCASSDDRGEQFFGPGTRLTVL.

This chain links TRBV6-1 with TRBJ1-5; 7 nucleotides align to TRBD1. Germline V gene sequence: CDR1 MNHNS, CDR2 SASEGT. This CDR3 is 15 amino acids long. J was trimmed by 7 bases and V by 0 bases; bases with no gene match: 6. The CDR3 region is CASSEAWQGGQPQHF. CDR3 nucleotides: TGTGCCAGCAGTGAAGCTTGGCAGGGGGGCCAGCCCCAGCATTTT.

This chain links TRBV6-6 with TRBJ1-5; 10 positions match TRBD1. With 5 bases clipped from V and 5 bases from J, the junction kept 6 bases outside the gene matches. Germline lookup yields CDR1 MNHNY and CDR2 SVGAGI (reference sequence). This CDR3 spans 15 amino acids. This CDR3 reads CASSPIGQGDQPQHF. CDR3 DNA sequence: TGTGCCAGCAGTCCTATAGGACAGGGGGATCAGCCCCAGCATTTT.

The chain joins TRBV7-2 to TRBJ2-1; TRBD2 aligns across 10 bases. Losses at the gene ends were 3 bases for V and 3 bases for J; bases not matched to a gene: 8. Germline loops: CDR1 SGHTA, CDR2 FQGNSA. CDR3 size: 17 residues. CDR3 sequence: CASSFLTTSGIYNEQFF. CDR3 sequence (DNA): TGTGCCAGCAGCTTCCTCACCACTAGCGGGATCTACAATGAGCAGTTCTTC.

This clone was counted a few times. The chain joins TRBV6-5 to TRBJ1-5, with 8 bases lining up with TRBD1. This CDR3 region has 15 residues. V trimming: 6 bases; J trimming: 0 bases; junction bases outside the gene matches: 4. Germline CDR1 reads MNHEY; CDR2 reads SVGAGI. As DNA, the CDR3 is TGTGCCAGCAGGAGGGGGACAGGTAGCAATCAGCCCCAGCATTTT. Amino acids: CASRRGTGSNQPQHF.

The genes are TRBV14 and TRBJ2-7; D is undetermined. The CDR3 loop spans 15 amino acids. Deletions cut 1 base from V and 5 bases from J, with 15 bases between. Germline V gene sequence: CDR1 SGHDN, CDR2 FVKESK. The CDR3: CASSQAWRSSHEQYF. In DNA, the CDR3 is TGTGCCAGCAGCCAAGCTTGGCGGAGCAGCCACGAGCAGTACTTC.

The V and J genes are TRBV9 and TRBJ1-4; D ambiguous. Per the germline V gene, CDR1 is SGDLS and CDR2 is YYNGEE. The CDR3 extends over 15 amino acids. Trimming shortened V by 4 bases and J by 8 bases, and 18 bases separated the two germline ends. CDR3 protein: CASSPRGHPGEKLFF. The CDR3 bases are TGTGCCAGCAGCCCCAGAGGGCACCCGGGGGAAAAACTGTTTTTT.

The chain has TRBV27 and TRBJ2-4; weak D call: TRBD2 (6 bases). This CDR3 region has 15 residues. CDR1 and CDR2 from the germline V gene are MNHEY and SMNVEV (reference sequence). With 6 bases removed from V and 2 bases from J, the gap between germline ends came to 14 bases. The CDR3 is CASSGGGESKNIQYF. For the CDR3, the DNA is TGTGCCAGCAGCGGGGGTGGAGAATCCAAAAACATTCAGTACTTC.

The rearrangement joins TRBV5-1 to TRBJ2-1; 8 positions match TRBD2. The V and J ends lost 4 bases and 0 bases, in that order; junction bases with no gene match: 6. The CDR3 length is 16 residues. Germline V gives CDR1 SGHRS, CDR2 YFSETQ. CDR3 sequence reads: CASSREGGSSYNEQFF. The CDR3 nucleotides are TGCGCCAGCAGCCGGGAGGGGGGCAGCTCCTACAATGAGCAGTTCTTC.

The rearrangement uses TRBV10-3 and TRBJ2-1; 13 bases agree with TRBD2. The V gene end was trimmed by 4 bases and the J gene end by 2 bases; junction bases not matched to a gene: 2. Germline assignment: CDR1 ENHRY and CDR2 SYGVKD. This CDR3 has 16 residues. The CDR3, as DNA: TGTGCCATCAGTGGTACTAGCGGGAGGGCCTACAATGAGCAGTTCTTC. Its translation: CAISGTSGRAYNEQFF.